This TCR beta chain derives from a study of T cells in Graves' hyperthyroidism and ophthalmopathy. The study's findings and limits: Blood also carried most thyroid clonotypes expanded above 0.001.

Amplification of TCR beta CDR3 regions used RNA as the template. Using the HTBI primer set, a first-round RT-PCR was run on the TCR CDR3. TCRdb reprocessed the multiplex PCR reads with MiXCR, giving one entry per CDR3 protein. The sample lists hundreds of thousands of distinct CDR3 sequences, roughly 20% occurring once. About this clonotype itself: Antigen unknown.

The germline V gene encodes CDR1 SGHTA and CDR2 FQGNSA. CDR3 length: 15 residues. The V and J ends lost 2 bases and 3 bases, in that order; junction bases with no gene match: 7. For the diagnoses, clinical symptoms, serum thyroxine and TRAb, thyroid ultrasound and orbital computed tomography were used. This sequence originates from a man aged 50 or older with Graves' ophthalmopathy. The rearrangement uses TRBV7-2 and TRBJ2-7, with 7 bases matching TRBD2. The sample taken for sequencing was blood. The CDR3 protein is CASSLRRASGYEQYF. For the CDR3, the DNA is TGTGCCAGCAGCTTACGACGGGCTAGCGGCTACGAGCAGTACTTC.